The 8 T cell receptor beta chains below were found in one sample sequenced in a study of cytomegalovirus exposure and HLA in healthy donors. The table came from immunoSEQ multiplex PCR; TCRdb's copy has only in-frame clones and leaves some out. The repertoire holds around 93,000 clones, with 85% as singletons. Source material: PBMCs. The receptors shown here come from a man younger than 35 in good health and CMV-seropositive.

The chain combines TRBV27 with TRBJ2-7, with D unclear. V was shortened by 6 bases and J by 6 bases, with 15 bases between the two germline ends. There are 13 residues in the CDR3. CDR1 and CDR2 (germline): MNHEY, SMNVEV (reference sequence). The CDR3 sequence: CASSGALASEQYV. The CDR3 bases are TGTGCCAGCAGCGGAGCACTGGCTAGCGAGCAGTACGTC.

The V call is TRBV10-3, the J call TRBJ1-1; perhaps TRBD1 as D (6 bases). The germline V gene has CDR1 ENHRY and CDR2 SYGVKD. The CDR3 contains 14 residues. V was shortened by 3 bases and J by 6 bases, with 14 bases between the two germline ends. CDR3 coding DNA: TGTGCCATCAGTGACAGGGCTGAGGGGGCTGAAGCTTTCTTT. This translates into CAISDRAEGAEAFF.

The chain has TRBV4-1 and TRBJ1-5; a possible D gene is TRBD1 (5 bases). CDR1 and CDR2 (germline): MGHRA, YSYEKL. The CDR3 sequence is 16 residues long. V lost 1 base and J lost 3, with 13 bases in between. CDR3 nucleotides: TGCGCCAGCAGCCAAGTATCGGGGACTCTCAATCAGCCCCAGCATTTT. Residues: CASSQVSGTLNQPQHF.

The chain recombines TRBV4-1 with TRBJ2-2; 8 positions match TRBD2. Germline-derived CDR1 and CDR2 are MGHRA and YSYEKL. V was pared by 0 bases and J by 6 bases, with 3 bases of the junction left unmatched. The CDR3 totals 15 residues. CDR3 loop: CASSQEGLGAGELFF. CDR3 DNA sequence: TGCGCCAGCAGCCAAGAGGGACTAGGGGCCGGGGAGCTGTTTTTT.

The V and J genes are TRBV15 and TRBJ2-7; tentatively, D is TRBD1 (6 bases). V was shortened by 3 bases and J by 6 bases, with 18 bases between the two germline ends. CDR3 size: 15 residues. CDR1 LNHNV and CDR2 YYDKDF come from the germline V gene (reference sequence). CDR3 in DNA: TGTGCCACCAGCAGTGAACAAGATAACAGGGCCGAGCAGTACTTC. This translates into CATSSEQDNRAEQYF.

The chain couples TRBV6-1 to TRBJ2-7; tentatively, D is TRBD2 (6 bases). The V gene lost 3 bases and the J gene lost 6 bases, with 15 bases spanning the gap. The CDR3 loop spans 14 amino acids. Germline CDR1 MNHNS, CDR2 SASEGT. CDR3 coding DNA: TGTGCCAGCAGTGAGTGGGGGGTCCCGCTCGAGCAGTACTTC. Protein: CASSEWGVPLEQYF.

V and J are TRBV6-1 and TRBJ2-7; D is possibly TRBD2 (6 bases). Germline V gene sequence: CDR1 MNHNS, CDR2 SASEGT. Trimming shortened V by 2 bases and J by 10 bases, and 15 bases separated the two germline ends. CDR3 length: 13 residues. The CDR3 DNA is TGTGCCAGCAGTGAATCATGGGACTCGGAACAGTACGTC. It yields the protein CASSESWDSEQYV.

This clone showed up just a few times. The chain has TRBV15 and TRBJ2-7; 7 nucleotides align to TRBD1. The J segment lost 3 bases and the V segment lost 5 bases, leaving 4 bases of the junction unmatched. In germline, CDR1 is LNHNV, CDR2 YYDKDF (reference sequence). The CDR3 length is 13 residues. CDR3 DNA sequence: TGTGCCACCAGCGGCTACAGGGGCTACGAGCAGTACGTC. It yields the protein CATSGYRGYEQYV.